This TCR beta chain derives from a study of vaccination effects on CD4 cells after COVID-19 (dated by TCRdb to the early 2020s). Some background on the complete study: Each participant got two doses of an mRNA SARS-CoV-2 vaccine, either BNT162b2 or mRNA-1273. The study compared SARS-CoV-2 spike-specific CD4+ TCR repertoires before and after mRNA vaccination in COVID-19 convalescent patients and infection-naive vaccine recipients. The Oncomine TCR Beta short-read assay on an Illumina iSeq 100 was used to sequence cultures from other donors in the study. A total of 10 COVID-19 convalescent patients and a handful of SARS-CoV-2-naive healthy vaccine recipients were included in the full study. The study at large found these results: Among healthy vaccine recipients, nearly all vaccine-induced clones were SARS-CoV-2 mono-reactive, and only 1 of 255 was cross-reactive with common cold coronaviruses. Both infection-induced and vaccine-induced clones contracted markedly at late post-vaccination timepoints, which is consistent with waning T cell responses. Only a small number of convalescent patients were included, and no early post-infection timepoints were available, which limited the study.

Receptors were amplified or captured by the immunoSEQ multiplex PCR assay. DNA from the cultured, isolated CD4+ T cells was subjected to TCR beta CDR3 sequencing. The study's own analysis went as follows. The analysis removed non-productive TCR sequences, trimmed reads to the CDR3 region, and retained only CDR3s that were 7 or more amino acids long. Antigen-specific clonotypes were identified using the MANAFEST web app by comparison of expansion in peptide wells against reference cultures. Positive clones required FDR<0.05 expansion versus reference and all other wells, odds ratio above 5, and frequency above 0.1% in two replicate wells. Clonotypes significantly expanded in SARS-CoV-2 spike wells and in at least one common cold coronavirus spike condition were defined as cross-reactive. Using the stringdist R package, CDR3 similarity was measured by Levenshtein distance, and unrooted trees were constructed with ape in R 3.6.1. The source is immuneACCESS, and TCRdb retained only in-frame sequences with V and J called. Part of the clones is not carried over; for the studies checked, unresolved V genes explain less than half of this, and the remainder is unexplained. V, J and clone size were drawn from that table, and D and trimming were deduced from the DNA. The table for this sample lists roughly 21,000 clones; under 85% of them were counted only once. The ten largest clones capture 20% to 30% of the sample.

The CDR3 contains 12 residues, cysteine and phenylalanine counted. CDR3 DNA only is kept here, 36 bases in frame from base 1. The germline V gene (reference sequence) supplies CDR1 MNHEY and CDR2 SMNVEV. V lost 5 bases and J lost 2 bases; the stretch between them is 5 bases long. Remarks on this clone: Its cognate antigen has yet to be identified. No much larger clone is present one base from it, and per-base qualities are unavailable.

To identify antigen-specific CD4+ T cell clonotypes by their expansion, the ViraFEST assay first stimulated PBMC with viral peptide pools and then applied TCR sequencing. After approximately eleven days of culture, CD4+ T cells were isolated with the EasySep CD4+ T cell isolation kit. Healthy vaccine recipients had no prior SARS-CoV-2 infection, confirmed by negative nucleocapsid antibodies before and after vaccination. Around 2.1 million PBMC per well were cultured with about 9.6 ug/ml peptides in IMDM containing around 5% human AB serum, about 9.7 IU/ml IL-2 and gentamicin. On days 3 and 7, half of the culture medium was replaced with fresh IL-2-containing medium. Each peptide stimulation condition was cultured in triplicate wells unless otherwise noted. Using Ficoll-Paque Plus gradient centrifugation, PBMC were separated from whole blood and then either used fresh or cryopreserved at -140C. The overlapping peptide pools covered the spike proteins of SARS-CoV-2 and of the common cold coronaviruses HCoV-NL63, HCoV-OC43 and HCoV-229E. The QIAamp micro DNA kit was used to extract genomic DNA from the cultured CD4+ T cells.

This clonotype was sampled from a human donor who received a COVID-19 vaccine. The chain is made from TRBV27 and TRBJ2-3, with an unclear D gene assignment. Sample: CD4+ T cells from PBMCs cultured with HCoV-NL63 spike peptides, taken before COVID-19 vaccination. The cell subset or site label, as the study defines it: HCoV-NL63 spike overlapping peptide pool stimulation. The nucleotide sequence is TGTGCCAGCAGTCCACACACAGATACGCAGTATTTT. This translates into CASSPHTDTQYF.